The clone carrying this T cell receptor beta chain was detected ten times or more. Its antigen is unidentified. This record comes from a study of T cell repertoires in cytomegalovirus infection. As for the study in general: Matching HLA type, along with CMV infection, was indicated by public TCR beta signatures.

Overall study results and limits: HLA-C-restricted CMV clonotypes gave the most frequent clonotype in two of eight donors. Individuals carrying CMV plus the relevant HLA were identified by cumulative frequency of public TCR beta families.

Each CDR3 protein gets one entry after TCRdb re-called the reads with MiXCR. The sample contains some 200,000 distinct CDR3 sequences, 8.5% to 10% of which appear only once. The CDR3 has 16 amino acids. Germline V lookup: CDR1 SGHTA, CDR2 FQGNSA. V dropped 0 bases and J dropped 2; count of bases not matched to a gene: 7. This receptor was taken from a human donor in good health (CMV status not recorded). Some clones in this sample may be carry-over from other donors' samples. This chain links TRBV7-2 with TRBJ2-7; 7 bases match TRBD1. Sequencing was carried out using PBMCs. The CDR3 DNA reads TGTGCCAGCAGCTTAGCCGCGACGACAGGGACCTACGAGCAGTACTTC. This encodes CASSLAATTGTYEQYF.